Listed here are 15 T cell receptor beta chains from one sample, sequenced in a study of identical twins. Each CDR3 protein gets one entry after TCRdb re-called the 5' RACE reads with MiXCR. The table shows 450,000 to 650,000 distinct CDR3 sequences, with over 8.5% occurring only once. This sample also belongs to another study, concerning yellow fever vaccine responses in identical twins.

What was sequenced was PBMCs. These TCRs come from a woman aged 18 to 35 in good health.

This clonotype appeared a few times. V usage is TRBV28 and J usage is TRBJ2-7; maybe TRBD2 (5 bases). Germline assignment: CDR1 MDHEN and CDR2 SYDVKM. The CDR3 runs 15 residues. Deletions cut 2 bases from V and 4 bases from J, with 15 bases between. This chain's CDR3 is CASSLHGIVGYEQYF. CDR3 coding DNA: TGTGCCAGCAGTTTACACGGGATTGTGGGATACGAGCAGTACTTC.

This clonotype was found many times. The chain is built from TRBV7-9 and TRBJ1-1, with 9 bases that match TRBD1. The CDR3 loop spans 13 amino acids. With V trimmed by 4 bases and J by 8 bases, 5 bases remained unmatched. Germline assignment: CDR1 SEHNR and CDR2 FQNEAQ (reference sequence). The CDR3 spells CASSSQQGAEAFF. CDR3 DNA: TGTGCCAGCAGCTCACAACAGGGGGCCGAAGCTTTCTTT. Using reference TRBV7-9 and TRBJ1-1 for the parts outside the CDR3, the full variable domain is DTGVSQNPRHKITKRGQNVTFRCDPISEHNRLYWYRQTLGQGPEFLTYFQNEAQLEKSRLLSDRFSAERPKGSFSTLEIQRTEQGDSAMYLCASSSQQGAEAFFGQGTRLTVV.

This clonotype appeared many times. CDR3 DNA sequence: TGTGCCAGCAGCTTAGAGGCCCTCTCTGGAAACACCATATATTTT. Translated, it gives CASSLEALSGNTIYF. This rearrangement joins TRBV7-2 to TRBJ1-3; D gene ambiguous. Trimming stripped 1 base from V and 0 bases from J, with 7 bases between. From germline, CDR1 is SGHTA and CDR2 FQGNSA. The CDR3 contains 15 residues.

The chain combines TRBV20-1 with TRBJ2-1; possibly TRBD2 for D (6 bases). Trimming stripped 3 bases from V and 6 bases from J, with 18 bases between. CDR3 length equals 15 residues. Germline values: CDR1 DFQATT, CDR2 SNEGSKA (reference sequence). The CDR3 reads CSASALGTFFNEQFF. In nucleotides, the CDR3 is TGCAGTGCTAGTGCTTTGGGGACTTTCTTCAATGAGCAGTTCTTC.

This clonotype has only a few counts. The rearrangement joins TRBV5-5 to TRBJ2-1; 7 bases align to TRBD1. The CDR3 sequence is 15 residues long. From germline, CDR1 is SGHKS and CDR2 YYEKEE (reference sequence). J gave up 1 base and V 3 bases, and 4 bases lay outside the gene matches. CDR3 nucleotide sequence: TGTGCCAGCAGCTCAACGGGACAGTCCTACAATGAGCAGTTCTTC. Its translation: CASSSTGQSYNEQFF. The full variable domain, with the rest looked up from reference TRBV5-5 and TRBJ2-1, is DAGVTQSPTHLIKTRGQQVTLRCSPISGHKSVSWYQQVLGQGPQFIFQYYEKEERGRGNFPDRFSARQFPNYSSELNVNALLLGDSALYLCASSSTGQSYNEQFFGPGTRLTVL.

This chain joins TRBV29-1 and TRBJ2-7; D might be TRBD1 (5 bases). With 2 bases removed from V and 2 bases from J, the gap between germline ends came to 10 bases. Germline V gives CDR1 SQVTM, CDR2 ANQGSEA. The length of the CDR3 is 13 residues. CDR3 nucleotides: TGCAGCGTTGAAAGAGACAGCCCCTACGAGCAGTACTTC. It specifies CSVERDSPYEQYF.

This clonotype was seen at least ten times. The V and J genes are TRBV18 and TRBJ2-7; 7 bases agree with TRBD1. Germline CDR1 KGHSH, CDR2 LQKENI. The ends lost 4 bases at V and 1 base at J; junction bases unmatched: 4. The CDR3 extends over 14 amino acids. The CDR3 nucleotides read TGTGCCAGCTCACGAGGGACAGTTTCCTACGAGCAGTACTTC. Protein: CASSRGTVSYEQYF.

This chain connects TRBV28 to TRBJ2-1, with a tentative D call TRBD1 (5 bases). Germline CDR1 MDHEN, CDR2 SYDVKM. The CDR3 spans 14 residues. Trimming left V 8 bases short and J 0 bases short, with 11 bases between. The DNA for the CDR3 is TGTGCCAGCTTTCAGGGCAGCTCCTACAATGAGCAGTTCTTC. It is translated as CASFQGSSYNEQFF.

CDR3 DNA sequence: TGCAGTGCTAGAGATGGGGTGTCGGGACTAGCGGGAGGGATCCAAGAGACCCAGTACTTC. It translates to CSARDGVSGLAGGIQETQYF. The chain is built from TRBV20-1 and TRBJ2-5, with 16 bases fitting TRBD2. CDR1 is DFQATT and CDR2 is SNEGSKA in the germline V gene (reference sequence). This CDR3 has 20 amino acids. After removal of 0 bases from V and 1 base from J, the junction contained 11 bases not matched to a gene.

In this sample, this clonotype turned up a few times. The chain joins TRBV11-2 to TRBJ2-1, with D possibly called TRBD1 or TRBD2 (5 bases each). Germline CDR1 and CDR2: SGHAT and FQNNGV. V lost 4 bases, J lost 8 bases, and 21 bases lay in between. The CDR3 has 16 amino acids. In nucleotides, the CDR3 is TGTGCCAGCAGCTCGGCACCGGGCTTTGGGGGTGATGAGCAGTTCTTC. Protein sequence: CASSSAPGFGGDEQFF.

This clonotype was seen more than once but under ten times. This chain links TRBV7-9 with TRBJ2-3, with D possibly matching TRBD1 (5 bases). This CDR3 comprises 15 residues. The germline CDR1 and CDR2 sequences are SEHNR and FQNEAQ (reference sequence). V lost 3 bases and J 2 bases, leaving 12 bases between the germline ends. In nucleotides, the CDR3 is TGTGCCAGCAGCTTTAGAGGCAGGGACACAGATACGCAGTATTTT. Its protein product is CASSFRGRDTDTQYF. Supplemented by reference TRBV7-9 and TRBJ2-3, the full variable domain reads DTGVSQNPRHKITKRGQNVTFRCDPISEHNRLYWYRQTLGQGPEFLTYFQNEAQLEKSRLLSDRFSAERPKGSFSTLEIQRTEQGDSAMYLCASSFRGRDTDTQYFGPGTRLTVL.

This clonotype has more than one count but fewer than ten. V is TRBV13 and J is TRBJ2-7; 7 bases align to TRBD1. Losses at the gene ends were 5 bases for V and 6 bases for J; bases not matched to a gene: 7. The germline gives CDR1 PRHDT, CDR2 FYEKMQ (reference sequence). This CDR3 has 13 amino acids. The CDR3 coding sequence is TGTGCCAGCAGCCAGGGACAGTTTGGCGAGCAGTACTTC. This gives the protein CASSQGQFGEQYF.

This clonotype was detected ten times or more. The chain uses TRBV5-1 and TRBJ1-1, with D perhaps matching TRBD1 (5 bases). CDR1 is SGHRS, CDR2 YFSETQ, per germline. V lost 4 bases and J 1 base, leaving 14 bases between the germline ends. CDR3 length: 15 residues. CDR3: CASSVTGPSNTEAFF. CDR3 sequence (DNA): TGCGCCAGCAGCGTAACGGGACCCTCGAACACTGAAGCTTTCTTT. Full variable domain (rest looked up from reference TRBV5-1 and TRBJ1-1): KAGVTQTPRYLIKTRGQQVTLSCSPISGHRSVSWYQQTPGQGLQFLFEYFSETQRNKGNFPGRFSGRQFSNSRSEMNVSTLELGDSALYLCASSVTGPSNTEAFFGQGTRLTVV.

The V gene is TRBV4-1, the J gene TRBJ2-3; D is uncertain. Germline assignment: CDR1 MGHRA and CDR2 YSYEKL. The CDR3 has 13 amino acids. V was cut by 7 bases and J by 2 bases, with 10 bases left in between. CDR3 DNA: TGCGCCAGCATCCTCGCAACCACAGATACGCAGTATTTT. Translating gives CASILATTDTQYF.

This clonotype has a count of ten or more. The chain couples TRBV7-6 to TRBJ2-1; D is undetermined. The CDR3 runs 15 residues. Trimming pared 4 bases from V and 7 bases from J, leaving 17 bases between. Looked up from germline, CDR1 is SGHVS and CDR2 is FNYEAQ. The CDR3 loop is CASSSQSEIRNEQFF. CDR3 bases: TGTGCCAGCAGCTCCCAATCGGAAATCAGGAATGAGCAGTTCTTC.